These 8 T cell receptor beta chains were sequenced from one sample in a study of cytomegalovirus exposure and HLA in healthy donors. The PCR employed 60 Vbeta primers together with 13 Jbeta primers. Data came from immunoSEQ multiplex PCR; TCRdb stores just in-frame clones and leaves some out. The sample consists of around 140,000 clones, 80% to 90% of them appearing once. Sequencing used PBMCs. The receptors were gathered from a woman aged 25 to 39 in good health and CMV-seronegative.

The V and J genes are TRBV7-3 and TRBJ1-2; D gene uncertain. Germline loops: CDR1 SGHTA, CDR2 FQGTGA. The CDR3 spans 15 residues. V was cut by 4 bases and J by 7 bases, with 19 bases left in between. The CDR3 region has the DNA TGTGCCAGCAGCTCCTCCATGGGCCGTACTGGTGGCTACACCTTC. Its translation: CASSSSMGRTGGYTF.

The gene calls are TRBV5-1 and TRBJ2-5; 7 nucleotides match TRBD2. The end of the DNA aligns better with TRBJ2-7, so the J call may be wrong. Germline loops: CDR1 SGHRS, CDR2 YFSETQ. The CDR3 runs to 19 residues. The CDR3 here is CASSPSGGSYSYSSYEQYF. CDR3 nucleotide sequence: TGCGCCAGCAGCCCGAGTGGCGGGAGTTATTCCTATAGCTCCTACGAGCAGTACTTC.

Here the CDR3 reads CASSLDLAGRNEQFF. The CDR3 DNA sequence: TGTGCCAGCAGCTTGGACCTAGCGGGGCGTAATGAGCAGTTCTTC. The chain links TRBV5-4 to TRBJ2-1, with TRBD2 matching over 9 bases. Germline assignment: CDR1 SGHNT and CDR2 YYREEE (reference sequence). V gave up 0 bases and J gave up 7 bases; unmatched junction bases: 5. This CDR3 is 15 amino acids long.

The J gene is TRBJ2-1, the V gene TRBV30; D is unclear. This CDR3 has 15 residues. The germline V and J ends were trimmed by 0 bases and 5 bases, with 14 bases remaining between them. Germline V CDR1 and CDR2: GTSNPN, SVGIG (reference sequence). The CDR3 nucleotides are TGTGCCTGGAGTGTTGGCATTTCGTTTCACAATGAGCAGTTCTTC. This gives the protein CAWSVGISFHNEQFF.

This clone was seen just once. The same CDR3 can be traced to other DNA sequences in this sample. This chain uses TRBV6-1 with TRBJ2-7; no reliable D call. The V gene lost 0 bases and the J gene lost 7 bases, with 10 bases spanning the gap. This CDR3 region has 13 residues. Germline V gives CDR1 MNHNS, CDR2 SASEGT. The CDR3 here is CASSEAGFYEQYF. In DNA form, the CDR3 reads TGTGCCAGCAGTGAAGCCGGGTTCTATGAGCAGTACTTC.

CDR3 nucleotides: TGTGCCAGCAGCTCGGGACAGCCACCTGGAAACACCATATATTTT. It is translated as CASSSGQPPGNTIYF. The V gene is TRBV7-2, the J gene TRBJ1-3, with 7 bases aligning to TRBD1. This CDR3 has 15 amino acids. The ends lost 4 bases at V and 2 bases at J; junction bases unmatched: 5. Germline V gene lookup returns CDR1 SGHTA and CDR2 FQGNSA.

V usage is TRBV2 and J usage is TRBJ2-5; TRBD2 aligns across 8 bases. Judging by the DNA end, TRBJ2-7 fits better; the J call may be wrong. Germline V gives CDR1 SNHLY, CDR2 FYNNEI. The CDR3 is made up of 14 amino acids. The CDR3 region has the DNA TGTGCCAGCAGTGAAATACTAGCGGCCTACGAGCAGTACTTC. It encodes CASSEILAAYEQYF.

This chain connects TRBV19 to TRBJ1-5; 7 nucleotides agree with TRBD1. CDR3 size: 17 residues. Trimming cost V 4 bases and J 0 bases; bases outside gene matches: 9. CDR1 LNHDA and CDR2 SQIVND come from the germline V gene (reference sequence). CDR3 in amino acids: CASSREGQSYSNQPQHF. DNA for the CDR3: TGTGCCAGTAGTAGAGAGGGACAGAGCTATAGCAATCAGCCCCAGCATTTT.